Listed here are 29 T cell receptor beta chains from one sample, sequenced in a study of shared T cell receptors in the human thymus. TCRdb's table, derived via immunoSEQ multiplex PCR, lists solely in-frame clones and lacks some. Of roughly 410,000 clones in the sample, 95% were seen once. Sequences were obtained from thymocytes. These receptor sequences come from a human donor.

The chain joins TRBV18 to TRBJ2-7; unclear D gene. The CDR3 has 13 amino acids. The V end was cut by 2 bases, the J end by 3 bases, with 8 bases between. The germline V gene has CDR1 KGHSH and CDR2 LQKENI. CDR3 DNA sequence: TGTGCCAGCTCACCAGCCCAGAACTACGAGCAGTACTTC. It codes for CASSPAQNYEQYF.

The gene calls are TRBV21-1 and TRBJ2-1; TRBD1 is the table's D call and was not checked against the DNA. TRBV21-1 counts as a pseudogene. The CDR3 sequence is 12 residues long. The chain's CDR3 is CAIHDTPNEQFF. The CDR3 DNA is TGTGCCATACACGACACCCCCAATGAGCAGTTCTTC.

The chain is built from TRBV6-5 and TRBJ1-2; D perhaps matches TRBD1 (5 bases). CDR1 MNHEY and CDR2 SVGAGI come from the germline V gene. The V and J ends lost 0 bases and 8 bases respectively, with 13 bases between them. The CDR3 consists of 14 residues. The DNA for the CDR3 is TGTGCCAGCAGTTACTCGGGAGGGGCTGGGGGCTACACCTTC. It specifies CASSYSGGAGGYTF.

This chain connects TRBV7-3 to TRBJ2-7; D possibly corresponds to TRBD2 (6 bases). V was trimmed by 1 base and J by 0 bases, leaving 10 bases between them. From germline, CDR1 is SGHTA and CDR2 FQGTGA. The CDR3 has 15 amino acids. In nucleotides, the CDR3 is TGTGCCAGCAGCTTAAGGGACTCCCCCTCCTACGAGCAGTACTTC. Amino acids: CASSLRDSPSYEQYF.

This chain links TRBV4-2 with TRBJ1-1; D is undetermined. There are 13 residues in the CDR3. V lost 1 base, J lost 11 bases, and 14 bases lay in between. Germline CDR1 LGHNA, CDR2 YNFKEQ. The CDR3 spells CASSQADDYGAFF. The CDR3 bases are TGTGCCAGCAGCCAAGCCGACGATTATGGGGCTTTCTTT.

The chain combines TRBV5-4 with TRBJ2-5; D may be TRBD1 or TRBD2 (5 bases each). The CDR3 is made up of 16 amino acids. Trimming left V 0 bases short and J 5 bases short, with 17 bases between. From germline, CDR1 is SGHNT and CDR2 YYREEE (reference sequence). CDR3 nucleotides: TGTGCCAGCAGCTTGGTGCCTACTCTGGGGGTGGAGACCCAGTACTTC. Amino acid sequence: CASSLVPTLGVETQYF.

The rearrangement uses TRBV28 and TRBJ1-4, with D possibly TRBD1 on 5 matching bases. Trimming left V 3 bases short and J 3 bases short, with 11 bases between. The CDR3 runs to 15 residues. Germline lookup yields CDR1 MDHEN and CDR2 SYDVKM. CDR3 nucleotide sequence: TGTGCCAGCAGTTTCCAGGGCCCCCCTAATGAAAAACTGTTTTTT. This gives the protein CASSFQGPPNEKLFF.

This chain connects TRBV2 to TRBJ1-2; the D gene is possibly TRBD1 (5 bases). The CDR3 runs to 14 residues. The germline V and J ends were trimmed by 3 bases and 4 bases, with 12 bases remaining between them. Germline CDR1 is SNHLY and CDR2 is FYNNEI. CDR3 region: CASSDTPGTYGYTF. CDR3 in DNA: TGTGCCAGCAGTGACACGCCCGGGACCTATGGCTACACCTTC.

CDR3 in amino acids: CASSLGGRDEQFF. The DNA for the CDR3 is TGTGCCAGCAGTTTAGGTGGGCGTGATGAGCAGTTCTTC. V is TRBV6-4 and J is TRBJ2-1, with D unresolved. Looked up from germline, CDR1 is MRHNA and CDR2 is SNTAGT. The CDR3 is 13 amino acids. The V and J ends lost 5 bases and 8 bases respectively, with 13 bases between them.

The chain is built from TRBV5-6 and TRBJ2-6, with D maybe TRBD2 (6 bases). This CDR3 is 15 amino acids long. The germline V gene has CDR1 SGHDT and CDR2 YYEEEE. V was trimmed by 2 bases and J by 2 bases, leaving 8 bases between them. CDR3 nucleotide sequence: TGTGCCAGCAGCTTCCGGGGGACTGGGGCCAACGTCCTGACTTTC. Residues: CASSFRGTGANVLTF.

The table lists this clone with a count of one. This chain uses TRBV7-2 with TRBJ2-3; TRBD1 is a possible D gene (6 bases). This CDR3 region has 16 residues. V lost 6 bases and J lost 3, with 19 bases in between. Germline V gene lookup returns CDR1 SGHTA and CDR2 FQGNSA. The DNA of the CDR3 is TGTGCCAGCAGTCAAACTATTCAGGGGCGGACAGATACGCAGTATTTT. This translates into CASSQTIQGRTDTQYF.

The CDR3 DNA reads as TGTGCCAGCAGCCCGAAGTTCCCCGGGGATGGCTACACCTTC. Translation: CASSPKFPGDGYTF. This chain uses TRBV7-9 with TRBJ1-2; no clear D. Germline CDR1 and CDR2: SEHNR and FQNEAQ (reference sequence). The CDR3 is 14 amino acids. V was clipped by 5 bases and J by 6 bases, with 16 bases between them.

The chain has TRBV7-2 and TRBJ2-3, with D perhaps matching TRBD2 (5 bases). Trimming shortened V by 4 bases and J by 2 bases, and 19 bases separated the two germline ends. The CDR3 totals 17 residues. The germline CDR1 and CDR2 sequences are SGHTA and FQGNSA. CDR3: CASSSCFQRSLTDTQYF. The CDR3 bases are TGTGCCAGCAGCTCGTGTTTCCAGCGGAGCCTCACAGATACGCAGTATTTT.

CDR3 in DNA: TGTGCCAGCAGCTTAAGTGGGAGCCAATACATCAATGAGCAGTTCTTC. As protein: CASSLSGSQYINEQFF. This chain joins TRBV7-3 and TRBJ2-1; the D gene is possibly TRBD2 (5 bases). The V gene lost 1 base and the J gene lost 6 bases, with 16 bases spanning the gap. Per germline, CDR1 SGHTA and CDR2 FQGTGA. This CDR3 has 16 residues.

This sequence joins TRBV4-1 and TRBJ2-1; 10 bases line up with TRBD2. This CDR3 is built from 17 residues. V dropped 3 bases and J dropped 7; count of bases not matched to a gene: 12. The germline V gene has CDR1 MGHRA and CDR2 YSYEKL. This CDR3 reads CASSHPPTSGSRNEQFF. The CDR3 DNA follows: TGCGCCAGCAGCCACCCACCGACTAGCGGGTCTCGGAATGAGCAGTTCTTC.

This sequence joins TRBV28 and TRBJ2-7, with 7 bases lining up with TRBD1. Trimming took 2 bases from V and 0 from J; bases not matched to a gene: 4. The CDR3 is 15 residues long. Germline V gives CDR1 MDHEN, CDR2 SYDVKM. DNA of the CDR3: TGTGCCAGCAGTTTAGAGGGGGCCCACTCCTACGAGCAGTACTTC. Translating gives CASSLEGAHSYEQYF. The full variable domain, with the rest looked up from reference TRBV28 and TRBJ2-7, is DVKVTQSSRYLVKRTGEKVFLECVQDMDHENMFWYRQDPGLGLRLIYFSYDVKMKEKGDIPEGYSVSREKKERFSLILESASTNQTSMYLCASSLEGAHSYEQYFGPGTRLTVT.

This chain joins TRBV7-3 and TRBJ2-3; 12 nucleotides match TRBD2. The ends lost 4 bases at V and 7 bases at J; junction bases unmatched: 12. Per the germline V gene, CDR1 is SGHTA and CDR2 is FQGTGA. This CDR3 is 17 amino acids long. The CDR3 spells CASSSLPLAGGLYTQYF. DNA of the CDR3: TGTGCCAGCAGCTCCCTCCCTCTAGCGGGAGGGCTTTATACGCAGTATTTT.

This sequence joins TRBV5-6 and TRBJ1-5; no clear D gene. This CDR3 has 14 amino acids. Trimming pared 6 bases from V and 2 bases from J, leaving 12 bases between. The germline gives CDR1 SGHDT, CDR2 YYEEEE. CDR3 amino acids: CASKTKRGNQPQHF. In nucleotides, the CDR3 is TGTGCCAGCAAAACTAAGAGGGGCAATCAGCCCCAGCATTTT.

The V call is TRBV7-9, the J call TRBJ1-3; TRBD1 aligns across 7 bases. With 3 bases clipped from V and 0 bases from J, the junction kept 8 bases outside the gene matches. Germline assignment: CDR1 SEHNR and CDR2 FQNEAQ (reference sequence). The CDR3 sequence is 17 residues long. The CDR3 DNA follows: TGTGCCAGCAGCTTTATGGGACAGACGAGCTCTGGAAACACCATATATTTT. Its protein product is CASSFMGQTSSGNTIYF.

The CDR3 loop is CASSLWGRWTALSSTDTQYF. CDR3 nucleotide sequence: TGTGCCAGCAGCTTATGGGGAAGATGGACTGCCCTTTCTAGCACAGATACGCAGTATTTT. The chain uses TRBV7-8 and TRBJ2-3; the D gene is possibly TRBD2 (5 bases). Germline V gene data show CDR1 as SGHVS and CDR2 as FQNEAQ. Trimming removed 2 bases from V and 0 bases from J, with 24 bases in between. The CDR3 sequence is 20 residues long.

The J gene is TRBJ1-1, the V gene TRBV30; tentatively, D is TRBD1 (5 bases). The germline CDR1 and CDR2 sequences are GTSNPN and SVGIG (reference sequence). V lost 0 bases and J 5 bases, leaving 16 bases between the germline ends. This CDR3 comprises 15 residues. The CDR3 bases are TGTGCCTGGAGTGTACCACCCAGGGAGGCGACTGAAGCTTTCTTT. It encodes CAWSVPPREATEAFF.

This chain joins TRBV28 and TRBJ2-4, with D perhaps assigned TRBD1 or TRBD2 (5 bases each). The V end lost 5 bases, the J end lost 1 base, and 21 bases lay between the germline ends. Germline V gives CDR1 MDHEN, CDR2 SYDVKM. This CDR3 contains 18 residues. The CDR3 nucleotides read TGTGCCAGCAGTGGGGGTGCCTTTTCCCCCTTGGCCAAAAACATTCAGTACTTC. Its translation is CASSGGAFSPLAKNIQYF. The full variable domain, completed using reference TRBV28 and TRBJ2-4, is DVKVTQSSRYLVKRTGEKVFLECVQDMDHENMFWYRQDPGLGLRLIYFSYDVKMKEKGDIPEGYSVSREKKERFSLILESASTNQTSMYLCASSGGAFSPLAKNIQYFGAGTRLSVL.

J is TRBJ2-1 and V is TRBV9; 7 nucleotides line up with TRBD2. Germline trimming cut 0 bases from V and 2 bases from J; bases unmatched to any gene: 8. CDR3 length: 17 residues. Germline loops: CDR1 SGDLS, CDR2 YYNGEE. In DNA, the CDR3 is TGTGCCAGCAGCGTAGTTTCGGGGGGACGCCCCTACAATGAGCAGTTCTTC. Translating gives CASSVVSGGRPYNEQFF. Full variable domain (rest looked up from reference TRBV9 and TRBJ2-1): DSGVTQTPKHLITATGQRVTLRCSPRSGDLSVYWYQQSLDQGLQFLIQYYNGEERAKGNILERFSAQQFPDLHSELNLSSLELGDSALYFCASSVVSGGRPYNEQFFGPGTRLTVL.

This sequence joins TRBV2 and TRBJ2-7; D is unresolved. Deletions cut 1 base from V and 3 bases from J, with 13 bases between. The CDR3 extends over 15 amino acids. The germline CDR1 and CDR2 sequences are SNHLY and FYNNEI. CDR3 DNA: TGTGCCAGCAGTGAAGACAAGGGCCCCTACTACGAGCAGTACTTC. This encodes CASSEDKGPYYEQYF.

The chain employs TRBV4-2 and TRBJ2-3, with a weak D call TRBD1 (5 bases). V was shortened by 0 bases and J by 8 bases, with 15 bases between the two germline ends. CDR3 length equals 15 residues. Germline loops: CDR1 LGHNA, CDR2 YNFKEQ. The CDR3 nucleotides are TGTGCCAGCAGCCAAGATCTCCCCAGAAGGGGTACGCAGTATTTT. As protein: CASSQDLPRRGTQYF.

This clone was detected once. The genes are TRBV19 and TRBJ2-5; possible D gene TRBD2, 6 bases. The length of the CDR3 is 15 residues. The germline V gene encodes CDR1 LNHDA and CDR2 SQIVND (reference sequence). Trimming shortened V by 11 bases and J by 5 bases, and 24 bases separated the two germline ends. CDR3 region: CAASSGLRRGETQYF. Here the CDR3 DNA reads TGTGCCGCATCCTCGGGACTCCGGCGCGGGGAGACCCAGTACTTC.

V and J are TRBV13 and TRBJ2-3, with TRBD1 matching over 8 bases. This CDR3 region has 17 residues. Germline V CDR1 and CDR2: PRHDT, FYEKMQ (reference sequence). The junction had 16 bases not matched to a gene; V was cut back by 5 bases and J by 6 bases. CDR3 nucleotide sequence: TGTGCCAGCAGCCACGCGTTACAGGGGGTGTCATTGGATACGCAGTATTTT. This encodes CASSHALQGVSLDTQYF. The whole variable domain, filled in from reference TRBV13 and TRBJ2-3, reads AAGVIQSPRHLIKEKRETATLKCYPIPRHDTVYWYQQGPGQDPQFLISFYEKMQSDKGSIPDRFSAQQFSDYHSELNMSSLELGDSALYFCASSHALQGVSLDTQYFGPGTRLTVL.

V gene TRBV5-6 combines with J gene TRBJ2-3; D is possibly TRBD2 (6 bases). CDR3 size: 14 residues. Trimming removed 4 bases from V and 2 bases from J, with 11 bases in between. In germline, CDR1 is SGHDT, CDR2 YYEEEE. CDR3: CASSPGLSTDTQYF. The CDR3 region has the DNA TGTGCCAGCAGCCCGGGACTGTCCACAGATACGCAGTATTTT.

The rearrangement links TRBV28 to TRBJ2-1; 13 bases are a match to TRBD2. The V gene's germline CDR1 is MDHEN and CDR2 SYDVKM. The CDR3 contains 18 residues. V shed 5 bases, J shed 8 bases, and the junction held 15 bases outside the gene matches. DNA of the CDR3: TGTGCCAGCAGTCTACATTCACCTCGGACTAGCGGGAGACATGAGCAGTTCTTC. This gives the protein CASSLHSPRTSGRHEQFF.